This T cell receptor (beta chain) was identified in a study of T-cell memory formation after mild COVID-19. General study findings and limits: Contracting clones from day 15 to 85 showed balanced CD4/CD8; later expanders favored CD4+.

TCRdb re-analysed the 5' RACE reads in MiXCR, keeping a single row per CDR3 protein. The sample holds 450,000 or so distinct CDR3 sequences, around 27% seen once. This clonotype was seen only a few times. Antigen: not known. Sequencing was carried out using PBMCs or a T cell subset sorted from them (not recorded which). The sequence was obtained from an adult woman who had mild COVID-19 (a few samples of this study predate the infection). Cell type and time point are not known.

CDR3 nucleotides: TGTGCCAGCAGTTTACGGCCCAGGGGTGGAAAGCAGTACTTC. Its translation is CASSLRPRGGKQYF. J is TRBJ2-7 and V is TRBV27; possibly TRBD1 for D (6 bases). Trimming shortened V by 2 bases and J by 8 bases, and 16 bases separated the two germline ends. From germline, CDR1 is MNHEY and CDR2 SMNVEV (reference sequence). This CDR3 spans 14 amino acids.